This T cell receptor (beta chain) was observed in a study of memory CD4+ T cells and cytomegalovirus serostatus. Study-level points and caveats: A US-trained random forest predicted CMV serostatus with median AUC around 0.91.

This clone was seen a handful of times. Its antigen is unidentified. The CDR3 has 14 residues. V lost 7 bases and J 10 bases, leaving 22 bases between the germline ends. Germline V gene data show CDR1 as LNHDA and CDR2 as SQIVND (reference sequence). Single viable CD3+CD4+CD8-CD45RO+ cells were sorted as the memory CD4+ T cells. As originally analysed: Out-of-frame sequences were removed, leaving 2,204,828 distinct TCRbeta sequences. TCRdb keeps only in-frame clones here, not all; method: immunoSEQ multiplex PCR. The V and J calls and clone size are taken from that table; D and trimming were inferred from the DNA. Of 50,000 to 60,000 clones listed, about four fifths were seen once; the top ten hold under 0.65%.

The sample consisted of memory CD4+ T cells from blood. The TCR was taken from an adult in good health and CMV-seronegative. The chain couples TRBV19 to TRBJ1-2; D remains unclear. CDR3 protein: CASTSSASVIIYTF. The DNA for the CDR3 is TGTGCCAGTACCAGTTCCGCCTCTGTTATCATCTACACCTTC.